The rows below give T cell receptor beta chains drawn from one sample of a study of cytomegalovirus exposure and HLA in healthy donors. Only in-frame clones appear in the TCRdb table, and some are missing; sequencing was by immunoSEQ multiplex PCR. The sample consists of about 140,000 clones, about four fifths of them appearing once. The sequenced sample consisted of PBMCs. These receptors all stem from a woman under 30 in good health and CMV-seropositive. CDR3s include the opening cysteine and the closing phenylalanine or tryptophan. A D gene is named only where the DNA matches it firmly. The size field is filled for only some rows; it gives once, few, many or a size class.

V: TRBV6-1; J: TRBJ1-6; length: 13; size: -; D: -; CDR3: CATTGWGFSPLHF; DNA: TGTGCCACCACAGGGTGGGGGTTTTCACCCCTCCACTTT
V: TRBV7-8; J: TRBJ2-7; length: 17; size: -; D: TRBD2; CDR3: CASSLTSGGAFGNEQYF; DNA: TGTGCCAGCAGCTTGACTAGCGGGGGGGCCTTCGGGAACGAGCAGTACTTC
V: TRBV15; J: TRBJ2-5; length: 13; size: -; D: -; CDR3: CATSRGLEETQYF; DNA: TGTGCCACCAGCCGCGGACTTGAAGAGACCCAGTACTTC
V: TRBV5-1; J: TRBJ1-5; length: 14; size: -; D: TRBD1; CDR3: CASSTTGGLQPQHF; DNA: TGCGCCAGCAGCACAACAGGGGGCCTTCAGCCCCAGCATTTT
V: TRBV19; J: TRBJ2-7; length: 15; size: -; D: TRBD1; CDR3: CASSIGTGGSYEQYF; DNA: TGTGCCAGTAGTATCGGGACAGGGGGTTCCTACGAGCAGTACTTC
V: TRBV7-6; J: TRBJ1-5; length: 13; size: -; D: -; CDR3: CASSLVRDQPQHF; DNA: TGTGCCAGCAGCTTAGTGCGGGACCAGCCCCAGCATTTT
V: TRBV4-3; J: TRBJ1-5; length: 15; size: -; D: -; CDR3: CASSQAAEGLQPQHF; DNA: TGCGCCAGCAGCCAAGCGGCGGAAGGACTTCAGCCCCAGCATTTT
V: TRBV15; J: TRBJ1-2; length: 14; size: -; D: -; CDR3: CATSRTSSYDGYTF; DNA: TGTGCCACCAGCAGAACGTCAAGCTACGATGGCTACACCTTC
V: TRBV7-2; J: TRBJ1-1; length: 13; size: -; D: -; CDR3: CASSFQGGTEAFF; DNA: TGTGCCAGCAGCTTTCAGGGAGGAACTGAAGCTTTCTTT
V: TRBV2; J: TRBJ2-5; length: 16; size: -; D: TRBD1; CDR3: CASQPPLGTEVETQYF; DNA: TGTGCCAGCCAGCCTCCTTTAGGGACAGAAGTAGAGACCCAGTACTTC
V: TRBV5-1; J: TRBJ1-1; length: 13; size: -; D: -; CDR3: CASRETANTEAFF; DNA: TGCGCCAGCAGGGAAACAGCGAACACTGAAGCTTTCTTT
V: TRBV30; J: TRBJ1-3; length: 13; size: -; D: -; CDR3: CAWNFGTMNTIYF; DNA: TGTGCCTGGAATTTCGGGACAATGAACACCATATATTTT
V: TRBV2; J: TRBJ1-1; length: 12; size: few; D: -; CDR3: CARGTPNTEAFF; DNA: TGTGCCAGGGGGACTCCGAACACTGAAGCTTTCTTT
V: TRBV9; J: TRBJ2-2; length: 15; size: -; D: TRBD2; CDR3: CASSVGTSYTGELFF; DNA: TGTGCCAGCAGCGTCGGGACTAGCTACACCGGGGAGCTGTTTTTT
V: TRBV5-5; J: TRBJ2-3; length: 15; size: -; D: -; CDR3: CASSLLFAGTDTQYF; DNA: TGTGCCAGCAGCTTGTTATTCGCAGGCACAGATACGCAGTATTTT
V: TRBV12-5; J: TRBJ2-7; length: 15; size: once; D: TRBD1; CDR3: CASGLGGQGVYEQYF; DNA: TGTGCTAGTGGTTTGGGCGGACAGGGGGTGTACGAGCAGTACTTC
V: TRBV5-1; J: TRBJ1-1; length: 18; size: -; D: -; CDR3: CASSLRGGEGNMNTEAFF; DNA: TGCGCCAGCAGCTTGCGGGGGGGGGAGGGAAACATGAACACTGAAGCTTTCTTT
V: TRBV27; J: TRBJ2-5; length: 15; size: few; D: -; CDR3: CASTKDGVRGETQYF; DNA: TGTGCCAGCACCAAGGACGGGGTCAGGGGTGAGACCCAGTACTTC